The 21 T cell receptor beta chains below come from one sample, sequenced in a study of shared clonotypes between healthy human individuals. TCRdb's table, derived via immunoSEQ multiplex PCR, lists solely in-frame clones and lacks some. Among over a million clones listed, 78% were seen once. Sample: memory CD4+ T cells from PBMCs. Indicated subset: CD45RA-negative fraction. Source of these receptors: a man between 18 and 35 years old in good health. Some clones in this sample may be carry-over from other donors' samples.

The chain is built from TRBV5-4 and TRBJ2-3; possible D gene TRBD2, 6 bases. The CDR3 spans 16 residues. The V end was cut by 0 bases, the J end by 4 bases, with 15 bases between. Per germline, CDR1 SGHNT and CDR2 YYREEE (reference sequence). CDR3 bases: TGTGCCAGCAGCTTGGCCGGGTCCGGGAGTGCAGATACGCAGTATTTT. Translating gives CASSLAGSGSADTQYF.

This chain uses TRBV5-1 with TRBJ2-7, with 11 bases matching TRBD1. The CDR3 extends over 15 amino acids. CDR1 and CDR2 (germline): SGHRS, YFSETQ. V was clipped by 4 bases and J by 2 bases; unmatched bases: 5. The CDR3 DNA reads TGCGCCAGCAGCCCGGGACAGGGGGATCCCTACGAGCAGTACTTC. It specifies CASSPGQGDPYEQYF. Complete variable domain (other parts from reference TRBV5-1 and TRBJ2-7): KAGVTQTPRYLIKTRGQQVTLSCSPISGHRSVSWYQQTPGQGLQFLFEYFSETQRNKGNFPGRFSGRQFSNSRSEMNVSTLELGDSALYLCASSPGQGDPYEQYFGPGTRLTVT.

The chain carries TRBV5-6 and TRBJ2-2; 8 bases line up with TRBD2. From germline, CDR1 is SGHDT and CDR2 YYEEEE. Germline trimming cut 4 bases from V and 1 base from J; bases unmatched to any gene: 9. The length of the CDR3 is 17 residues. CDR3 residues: CASSPLLAGRNTGELFF. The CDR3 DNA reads TGTGCCAGCAGCCCTCTTCTAGCGGGTAGGAACACCGGGGAGCTGTTTTTT.

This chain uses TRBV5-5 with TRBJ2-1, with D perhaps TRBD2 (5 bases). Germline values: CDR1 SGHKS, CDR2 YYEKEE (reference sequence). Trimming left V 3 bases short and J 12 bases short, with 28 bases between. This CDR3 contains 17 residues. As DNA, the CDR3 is TGTGCCAGCAGCTGGGGTGAGGGTGGGCAAGACACAAGAGGGCAGTTCTTC. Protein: CASSWGEGGQDTRGQFF.

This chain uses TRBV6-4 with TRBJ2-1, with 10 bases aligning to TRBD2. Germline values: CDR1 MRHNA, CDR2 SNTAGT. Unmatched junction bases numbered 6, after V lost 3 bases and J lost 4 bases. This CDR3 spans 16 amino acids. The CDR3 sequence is CASSEGGLAPYNEQFF. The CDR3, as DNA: TGTGCCAGCAGTGAGGGGGGACTAGCGCCTTACAATGAGCAGTTCTTC.

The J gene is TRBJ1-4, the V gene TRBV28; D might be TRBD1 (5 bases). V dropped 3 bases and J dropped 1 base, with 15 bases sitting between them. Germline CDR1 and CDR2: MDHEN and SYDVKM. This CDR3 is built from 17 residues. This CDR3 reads CASSLGTGHGTNEKLFF. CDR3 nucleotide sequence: TGTGCCAGCAGTTTGGGCACAGGTCACGGAACTAATGAAAAACTGTTTTTT.

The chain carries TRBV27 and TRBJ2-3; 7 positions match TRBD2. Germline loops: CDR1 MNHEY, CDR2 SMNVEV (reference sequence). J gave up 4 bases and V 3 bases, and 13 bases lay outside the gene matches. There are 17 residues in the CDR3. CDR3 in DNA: TGTGCCAGCAGTTTCCCGCGTGGCAGGGAGGGCCCAGATACGCAGTATTTT. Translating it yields CASSFPRGREGPDTQYF.

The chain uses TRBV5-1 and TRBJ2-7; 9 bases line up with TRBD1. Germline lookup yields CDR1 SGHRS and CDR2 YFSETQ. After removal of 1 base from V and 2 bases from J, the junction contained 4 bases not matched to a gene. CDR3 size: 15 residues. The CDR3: CASSLTGGLAYEQYF. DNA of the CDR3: TGCGCCAGCAGCTTGACAGGGGGCTTAGCCTACGAGCAGTACTTC.

The CDR3 DNA reads as TGTGCCAGCAGTGGGACAGGTTCTTCTGGCGGGGAGCTGTTTTTT. Protein: CASSGTGSSGGELFF. This chain joins TRBV2 and TRBJ2-2; 7 nucleotides line up with TRBD1. Trimming took 4 bases from V and 7 from J; bases not matched to a gene: 9. CDR1 and CDR2 from the germline V gene are SNHLY and FYNNEI. The CDR3 covers 15 residues.

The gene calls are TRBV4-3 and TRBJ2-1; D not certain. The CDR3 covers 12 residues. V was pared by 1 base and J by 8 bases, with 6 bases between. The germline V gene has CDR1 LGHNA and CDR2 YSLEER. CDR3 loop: CASSQVSHEQFF. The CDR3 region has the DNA TGCGCCAGCAGCCAAGTGTCCCATGAGCAGTTCTTC.

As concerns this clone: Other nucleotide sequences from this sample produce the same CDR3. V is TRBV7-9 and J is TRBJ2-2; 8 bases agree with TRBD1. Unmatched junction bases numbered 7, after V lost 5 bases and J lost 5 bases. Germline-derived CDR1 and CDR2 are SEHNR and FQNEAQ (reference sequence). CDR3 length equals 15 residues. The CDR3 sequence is CASSPGQGETGELFF. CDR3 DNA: TGTGCCAGCAGCCCCGGACAGGGAGAGACCGGGGAGCTGTTTTTT.

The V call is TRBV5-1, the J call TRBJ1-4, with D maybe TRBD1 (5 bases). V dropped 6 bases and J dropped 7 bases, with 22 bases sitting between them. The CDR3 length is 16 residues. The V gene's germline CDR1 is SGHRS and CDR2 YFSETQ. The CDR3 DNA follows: TGCGCCAGCACCTGGCAGGGTGGAGGTTTGGGTGAAAAACTGTTTTTT. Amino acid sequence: CASTWQGGGLGEKLFF.

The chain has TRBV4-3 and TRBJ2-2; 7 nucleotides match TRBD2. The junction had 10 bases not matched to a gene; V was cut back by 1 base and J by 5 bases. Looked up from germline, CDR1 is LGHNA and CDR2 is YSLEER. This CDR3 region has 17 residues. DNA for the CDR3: TGCGCCAGCAGCCAAGTTTCGGCGGGAGTGAAGACCGGGGAGCTGTTTTTT. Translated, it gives CASSQVSAGVKTGELFF.

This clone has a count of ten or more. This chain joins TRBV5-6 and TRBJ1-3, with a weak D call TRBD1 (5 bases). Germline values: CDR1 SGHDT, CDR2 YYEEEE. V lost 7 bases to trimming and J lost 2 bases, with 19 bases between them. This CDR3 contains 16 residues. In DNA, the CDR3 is TGTGCCAGCGCCTTTCGATTCGGGGGGGCTGGAAACACCATATATTTT. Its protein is CASAFRFGGAGNTIYF.

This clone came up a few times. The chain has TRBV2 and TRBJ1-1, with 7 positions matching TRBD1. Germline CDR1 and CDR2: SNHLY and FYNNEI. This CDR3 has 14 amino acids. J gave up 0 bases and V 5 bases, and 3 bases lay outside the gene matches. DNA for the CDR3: TGTGCCAGCAGTTCACAGGGGCTGAACACTGAAGCTTTCTTT. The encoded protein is CASSSQGLNTEAFF.

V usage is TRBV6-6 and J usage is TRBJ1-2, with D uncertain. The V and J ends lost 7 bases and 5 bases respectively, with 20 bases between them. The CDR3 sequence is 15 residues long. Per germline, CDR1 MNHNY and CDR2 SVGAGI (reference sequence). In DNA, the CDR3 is TGTGCCAGCAATCCTCAAGCAAGGGAAGGGTATGGCTACACCTTC. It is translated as CASNPQAREGYGYTF.

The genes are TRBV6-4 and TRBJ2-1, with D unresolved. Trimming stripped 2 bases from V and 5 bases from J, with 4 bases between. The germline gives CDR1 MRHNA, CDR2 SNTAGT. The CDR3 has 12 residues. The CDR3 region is CASSDLNNEQFF. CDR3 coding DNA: TGTGCCAGCAGTGACCTTAACAATGAGCAGTTCTTC.

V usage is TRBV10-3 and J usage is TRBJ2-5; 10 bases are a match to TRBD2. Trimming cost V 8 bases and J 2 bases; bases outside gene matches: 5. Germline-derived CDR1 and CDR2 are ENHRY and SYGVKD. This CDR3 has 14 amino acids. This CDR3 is CAIGLLAGQETQYF. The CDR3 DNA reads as TGTGCCATCGGCCTACTAGCGGGACAAGAGACCCAGTACTTC.

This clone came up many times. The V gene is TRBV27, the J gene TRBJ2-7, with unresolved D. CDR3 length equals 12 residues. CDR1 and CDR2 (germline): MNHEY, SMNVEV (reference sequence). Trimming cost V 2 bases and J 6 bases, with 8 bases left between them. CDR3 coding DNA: TGTGCCAGCAGTTTAACAGCCGGCGAGCAGTACTTC. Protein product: CASSLTAGEQYF.

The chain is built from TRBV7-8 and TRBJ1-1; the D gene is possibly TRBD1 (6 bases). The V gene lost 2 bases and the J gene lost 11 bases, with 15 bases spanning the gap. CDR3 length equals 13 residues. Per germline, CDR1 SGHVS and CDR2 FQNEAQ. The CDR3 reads CASSLLQGGSAFF. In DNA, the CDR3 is TGTGCCAGCAGCTTATTACAGGGAGGGAGCGCTTTCTTT.

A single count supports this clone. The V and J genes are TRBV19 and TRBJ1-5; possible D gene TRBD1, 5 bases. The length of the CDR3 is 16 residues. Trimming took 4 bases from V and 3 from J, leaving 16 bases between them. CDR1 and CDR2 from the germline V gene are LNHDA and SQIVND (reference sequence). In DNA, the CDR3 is TGTGCCAGTAGTACCTACCGGGACCCGGCCAATCAGCCCCAGCATTTT. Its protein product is CASSTYRDPANQPQHF.